These 4 T cell receptor beta chains share one sample of origin, sequenced in a study of cytomegalovirus exposure and HLA in healthy donors. Use of 60 Vbeta and 13 Jbeta primers characterized the PCR. Sequencing used immunoSEQ multiplex PCR; TCRdb keeps in-frame clones, though not all of them. The table records 250,000 to 350,000 clones, roughly 90% of them present only once. The sample was PBMCs. All receptors come from a man in his forties or fifties in good health and CMV-seropositive.

The chain employs TRBV30 and TRBJ1-3, with unresolved D. Trimming removed 1 base from V and 2 bases from J, with 12 bases in between. Germline V CDR1 and CDR2: GTSNPN, SVGIG (reference sequence). There are 15 residues in the CDR3. CDR3 bases: TGTGCCTGGAGTGGAACCAGTCTTCCTGGAAACACCATATATTTT. Translating gives CAWSGTSLPGNTIYF. The variable domain in full, with the rest retrieved from reference TRBV30 and TRBJ1-3, is SQTIHQWPATLVQPVGSPLSLECTVEGTSNPNLYWYRQAAGRGLQLLFYSVGIGQISSEVPQNLSASRPQDRQFILSSKKLLLSDSGFYLCAWSGTSLPGNTIYFGEGSWLTVV.

This clone was detected a few times. The chain links TRBV6-5 to TRBJ1-5; 7 bases match TRBD1. The CDR3 loop spans 14 amino acids. The germline V gene has CDR1 MNHEY and CDR2 SVGAGI. V was pared by 8 bases and J by 6 bases, with 10 bases of the junction left unmatched. The CDR3 sequence: CASRFDRASQPQHF. Here the CDR3 DNA reads TGTGCCAGCCGCTTTGACAGGGCCAGTCAGCCCCAGCATTTT.

The chain recombines TRBV27 with TRBJ1-2; the D gene is possibly TRBD1 (5 bases). Trimming pared 5 bases from V and 5 bases from J, leaving 15 bases between. The CDR3 extends over 14 amino acids. In germline, CDR1 is MNHEY, CDR2 SMNVEV (reference sequence). The CDR3 region is CASSPRDSEYGYTF. The CDR3 region has the DNA TGTGCCAGCAGTCCCCGGGACTCAGAGTATGGCTACACCTTC.

The chain recombines TRBV5-6 with TRBJ1-1; TRBD1 matches 7 bases. CDR1 SGHDT and CDR2 YYEEEE come from the germline V gene. Trimming cost V 2 bases and J 1 base; bases outside gene matches: 5. The CDR3 contains 15 residues. The CDR3: CASSLGTAWNTEAFF. The CDR3 DNA is TGTGCCAGCAGCTTAGGGACAGCCTGGAACACTGAAGCTTTCTTT.